These T cell receptor beta chains were read from a single sample in a study of cytomegalovirus exposure and HLA in healthy donors. Profiling relied on immunoSEQ multiplex PCR, and the TCRdb table lists in-frame clones only, not all of them. The sample has fewer than 200,000 clones, roughly 79% seen once. Specimen: PBMCs. The receptors come from a woman aged 45-59 years in good health and CMV-seronegative. CDR3s include the opening cysteine and the closing phenylalanine or tryptophan. Some rows have no size entry. The others give once, few or many, or a class for an expanded clone.

>TRBJ1-1|TRBV27|-
CASSRRQTENTEAFF
>TRBJ1-5|TRBV6-5|-
CASSYGRGFNQPQHF
>TRBJ2-7|TRBV9|-
CASSVGRTGVYEQYF
>TRBJ2-1|TRBV28|-
CASSSWTSGEDNEQFF
>TRBJ2-5|TRBV19|-
CASSPGGPGETQYF
>TRBJ1-2|TRBV7-2|-
CASSLPGTGAVGYGYTF
>TRBJ2-7|TRBV5-4|once
CASSLVLAGVSYEQYF
>TRBJ1-1|TRBV7-3|-
CASSQTGWGTEAFF
>TRBJ2-5|TRBV11-2|-
CASSSRGRAETQYF
>TRBJ1-1|TRBV7-9|-
CASSLTGVEAFF
>-|TRBV5-4|-
CASSPGTGNFYEQYF
>TRBJ2-3|TRBV4-1|-
CASSQVGGASTDTQYF
>TRBJ1-2|TRBV18|-
CASSPLPQGDYGYTF
>TRBJ2-2|TRBV5-4|-
CASSPGQGASRGELFF
>TRBJ2-7|TRBV18|-
CASSQTGDEQYF
>TRBJ1-2|TRBV25-1|-
CASSDQGSYGYTF
>TRBJ2-6|TRBV29-1|-
CSVGTGSSGANVLTF
>TRBJ1-1|TRBV5-1|-
CASSLMGDTEAFF
>TRBJ1-1|TRBV7-9|-
CASSSGGIWDTEAFF
>TRBJ2-5|TRBV7-2|-
CASSSFPSETQYF
>TRBJ1-5|TRBV7-2|-
CASSLETQPSREPQHF
>TRBJ2-1|TRBV2|-
CASSGWTSGKSGEQFF
>TRBJ2-3|TRBV12-1|-
CASSVSGSADTQYF
>TRBJ2-7|TRBV29-1|-
CSVENWSYEQYF
>TRBJ1-2|TRBV10-2|-
CASSRGNPSDYGYTF
>TRBJ2-7|TRBV9|-
CASSRGQGGLGYEQYF
>TRBJ1-1|TRBV28|-
CASSFSGGGAFF
>TRBJ2-3|TRBV7-2|-
CASSTTSGVYTDTQYF
>TRBJ2-5|TRBV7-9|-
CASFDQETQYF
>TRBJ1-2|TRBV14|-
CASSQDLRGYGYTF
>TRBJ1-5|TRBV9|-
CASSVGPVEPQHF
>TRBJ2-3|TRBV28|-
CASTHVSDTQYF
>TRBJ2-2|TRBV7-7|-
CASSLIAGGFVGGELFF
>TRBJ2-7|TRBV7-2|-
CASSWGGLQYEQYF
>TRBJ1-5|TRBV19|-
CASSLQGDQPQHF
>TRBJ2-3|TRBV7-2|-
CASSSRLAGGKGDTQYF
>TRBJ2-1|TRBV5-6|-
CASSPHRGLSPQDEQFF
>TRBJ1-1|TRBV27|-
CASQGSGNTEAFF
>TRBJ1-1|TRBV4-3|-
CASSQDRAAWDTEAFF
>TRBJ2-1|TRBV7-2|-
CASSLGSYNEQFF
>TRBJ2-7|TRBV28|-
CASKEGSYEQYF
>TRBJ1-5|TRBV28|-
CASSIFRDTGQPQHF
>TRBJ1-2|TRBV28|-
CASSFGLYGYTF
>TRBJ2-3|TRBV28|-
CASSPSDRVGDTQYF
>TRBJ2-3|TRBV5-8|-
CASSLWWTSESTDTQYF
>TRBJ2-2|TRBV5-1|once
CASSIDPGANTGELFF
>TRBJ1-2|TRBV20-1|-
CSASPSGWHTF
>TRBJ1-1|TRBV4-3|once
CASSQGGTGDTMNTEAFF
>TRBJ2-1|TRBV4-2|-
CASSQEALTGLINNEQFF